Below, 14 T cell receptor beta chains from the same sample are listed, as sequenced in a study of shared clonotypes between healthy human individuals. Naive CD8 populations comprised CD45RO-negative cells positively selected for CCR7, excluding terminally differentiated effector memory CD45RA+ cells. Sequencing was performed with immunoSEQ multiplex PCR; in TCRdb, only in-frame clones are kept and a portion is missing. The sample has 1.5 million to 2.5 million clones; just under 95% are singletons. Sequenced: naive CD8+ T cells sorted from blood. The receptors stem from a man younger than 35 in good health.

V is TRBV4-3 and J is TRBJ2-5; D perhaps matches TRBD2 (6 bases). The CDR3 is 15 amino acids. CDR1 and CDR2 from the germline V gene are LGHNA and YSLEER. Trimming took off 3 bases at V and 2 bases at J, with 13 bases between the two ends. The CDR3, as DNA: TGCGCCAGCAGCCAGGGGGTAGCGGTACAAGAGACCCAGTACTTC. It yields the protein CASSQGVAVQETQYF.

The chain combines TRBV11-1 with TRBJ2-2; D ambiguous. The germline CDR1 and CDR2 sequences are SGHAT and FQDESV (reference sequence). The CDR3 contains 15 residues. V was cut by 3 bases and J by 6 bases, with 14 bases left in between. DNA of the CDR3: TGTGCCAGCAGCTTCTTTGATTCCGGGTCCGGGGAGCTGTTTTTT. The encoded protein is CASSFFDSGSGELFF. Using reference TRBV11-1 and TRBJ2-2 for the parts outside the CDR3, the full variable domain is EAEVAQSPRYKITEKSQAVAFWCDPISGHATLYWYRQILGQGPELLVQFQDESVVDDSQLPKDRFSAERLKGVDSTLKIQPAELGDSAMYLCASSFFDSGSGELFFGEGSRLTVL.

The rearrangement links TRBV27 to TRBJ2-7; 8 nucleotides align to TRBD1. Germline-derived CDR1 and CDR2 are MNHEY and SMNVEV (reference sequence). The trim removed 0 bases at V and 5 bases at J, leaving 12 bases unmatched. The CDR3 has 17 amino acids. The CDR3 coding sequence is TGTGCCAGCAGTTTATCGCCGGGACAGGCTCCCCCCCACGAGCAGTACTTC. This sequence encodes CASSLSPGQAPPHEQYF.

The J gene is TRBJ2-7, the V gene TRBV2; 10 bases match TRBD1. V dropped 7 bases and J dropped 5; count of bases not matched to a gene: 5. The germline gives CDR1 SNHLY, CDR2 FYNNEI. The CDR3 is made up of 13 amino acids. CDR3 protein: CASTGTGDHEQYF. DNA for the CDR3: TGTGCCAGCACCGGGACAGGGGACCACGAGCAGTACTTC.

The rearrangement uses TRBV27 and TRBJ2-7; 9 nucleotides line up with TRBD1. The germline gives CDR1 MNHEY, CDR2 SMNVEV (reference sequence). V lost 1 base and J lost 7; bases outside the gene matches: 8. The CDR3 has 15 residues. The CDR3 nucleotides are TGTGCCAGCAGTTTATTCGGGACAGGGTACGAAGAGCAGTACTTC. It yields the protein CASSLFGTGYEEQYF.

The chain uses TRBV25-1 and TRBJ1-5; unclear D gene. The CDR3 covers 14 residues. V was cut by 3 bases and J by 0 bases, with 6 bases left in between. Germline V gene sequence: CDR1 MGHDK, CDR2 SYGVNS. The CDR3 DNA follows: TGTGCCAGCAGTGACAATTATAGCAATCAGCCCCAGCATTTT. Encoded protein: CASSDNYSNQPQHF. The full variable domain, its missing parts supplied by reference TRBV25-1 and TRBJ1-5, is EADIYQTPRYLVIGTGKKITLECSQTMGHDKMYWYQQDPGMELHLIHYSYGVNSTEKGDLSSESTVSRIRTEHFPLTLESARPSHTSQYLCASSDNYSNQPQHFGDGTRLSIL.

The genes are TRBV5-4 and TRBJ1-6; D is unclear. The CDR3 consists of 14 residues. CDR1 SGHNT and CDR2 YYREEE come from the germline V gene (reference sequence). Trimming left V 3 bases short and J 9 bases short, with 13 bases between. CDR3 sequence reads: CASSSDLGSSPLHF. The DNA of the CDR3 is TGTGCCAGCAGCTCTGACTTGGGGAGTTCACCCCTCCACTTT. The full variable domain, in which reference TRBV5-4 and TRBJ1-6 provide the parts outside the CDR3, is ETGVTQSPTHLIKTRGQQVTLRCSSQSGHNTVSWYQQALGQGPQFIFQYYREEENGRGNFPPRFSGLQFPNYSSELNVNALELDDSALYLCASSSDLGSSPLHFGNGTRLTVT.

This chain links TRBV28 with TRBJ2-7; possible D gene TRBD1, 5 bases. From germline, CDR1 is MDHEN and CDR2 SYDVKM. Trimming removed 6 bases from V and 3 bases from J, with 12 bases in between. There are 13 residues in the CDR3. The CDR3 here is CASSQQVYYEQYF. The CDR3 DNA reads TGTGCCAGCAGCCAACAGGTTTACTACGAGCAGTACTTC.

The gene calls are TRBV19 and TRBJ2-7; 7 positions match TRBD2. This CDR3 region has 15 residues. Unmatched junction bases numbered 4, after V lost 0 bases and J lost 2 bases. Germline lookup yields CDR1 LNHDA and CDR2 SQIVND (reference sequence). The CDR3: CASSIDSAGAYEQYF. CDR3 nucleotide sequence: TGTGCCAGTAGTATAGATTCTGCGGGAGCCTACGAGCAGTACTTC.

The chain couples TRBV10-1 to TRBJ2-4; TRBD2 aligns across 9 bases. Germline trimming cut 4 bases from V and 7 bases from J; bases unmatched to any gene: 8. This CDR3 has 15 residues. Germline V gene data show CDR1 as WNHNN and CDR2 as SYGVQD (reference sequence). The chain's CDR3 is CASSVGSGGLNIQYF. The DNA of the CDR3 is TGCGCCAGCAGTGTTGGTAGCGGGGGATTGAACATTCAGTACTTC.

With regard to this clone: The sample has other DNA sequences that encode this CDR3 too. The chain recombines TRBV27 with TRBJ1-1; D is possibly TRBD1 (5 bases). The V gene's germline CDR1 is MNHEY and CDR2 SMNVEV (reference sequence). This CDR3 spans 14 amino acids. Trimming took 0 bases from V and 4 from J, leaving 9 bases between them. CDR3 residues: CASSLSGGVTEAFF. The CDR3 DNA follows: TGTGCCAGCAGTTTATCGGGAGGGGTCACTGAAGCTTTCTTT.

The chain uses TRBV9 and TRBJ1-1, with D perhaps TRBD1 (5 bases). CDR3 length: 15 residues. The V end lost 3 bases, the J end lost 4 bases, and 16 bases lay between the germline ends. Germline CDR1 SGDLS, CDR2 YYNGEE. CDR3 sequence: CASSEEGTAVTEAFF. In nucleotides, the CDR3 is TGTGCCAGCAGCGAGGAGGGGACTGCCGTCACTGAAGCTTTCTTT.

The gene calls are TRBV4-3 and TRBJ2-1; D not certain. The CDR3 contains 15 residues. V was trimmed by 2 bases and J by 8 bases, leaving 16 bases between them. Germline V lookup: CDR1 LGHNA, CDR2 YSLEER. DNA of the CDR3: TGCGCCAGCAGCCAATTATTAGACGCCGGCGATGAGCAGTTCTTC. It specifies CASSQLLDAGDEQFF.

The chain has TRBV7-9 and TRBJ2-7; possibly TRBD1 for D (6 bases). The CDR3 covers 12 residues. V gave up 8 bases and J gave up 1 base, with 9 bases separating them. Germline V gene data show CDR1 as SEHNR and CDR2 as FQNEAQ (reference sequence). The DNA for the CDR3 is TGTGCCAGCGGCGGACAGTCCTACGAGCAGTACTTC. Amino acid sequence: CASGGQSYEQYF.